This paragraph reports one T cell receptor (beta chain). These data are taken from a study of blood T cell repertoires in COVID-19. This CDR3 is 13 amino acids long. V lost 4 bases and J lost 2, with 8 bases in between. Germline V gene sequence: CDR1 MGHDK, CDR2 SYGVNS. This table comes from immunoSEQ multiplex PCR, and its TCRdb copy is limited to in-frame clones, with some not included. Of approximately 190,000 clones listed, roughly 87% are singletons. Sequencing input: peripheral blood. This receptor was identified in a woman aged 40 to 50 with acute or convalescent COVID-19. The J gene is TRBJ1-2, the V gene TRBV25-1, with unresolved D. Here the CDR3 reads CASSVASNYGYTF. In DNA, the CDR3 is TGTGCCAGCAGTGTAGCCAGCAACTATGGCTACACCTTC.